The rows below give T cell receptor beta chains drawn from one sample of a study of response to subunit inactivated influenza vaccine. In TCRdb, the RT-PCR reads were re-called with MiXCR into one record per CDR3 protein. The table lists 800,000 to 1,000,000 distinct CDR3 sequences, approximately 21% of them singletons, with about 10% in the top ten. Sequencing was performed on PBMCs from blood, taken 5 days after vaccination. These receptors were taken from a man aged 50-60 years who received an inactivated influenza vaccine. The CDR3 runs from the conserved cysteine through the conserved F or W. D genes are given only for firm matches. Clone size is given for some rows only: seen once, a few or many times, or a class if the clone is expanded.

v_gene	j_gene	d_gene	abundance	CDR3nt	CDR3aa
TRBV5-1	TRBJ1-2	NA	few	TGCGCCAGCAGCTTGGGGGTCCCTTTGGGAGGCTACACCTTC	CASSLGVPLGGYTF
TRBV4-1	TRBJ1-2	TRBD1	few	TGCGCCAGCAGCCAAGATAGGGACAGCACATTTTATGGCTACACCTTC	CASSQDRDSTFYGYTF
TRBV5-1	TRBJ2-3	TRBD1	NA	TGCGCCAGCAGCTTACGGGACAGGGGGCCTCGGACAGATACGCAGTATTTT	CASSLRDRGPRTDTQYF
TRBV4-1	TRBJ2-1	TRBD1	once	TGCGCCAGCAGCCAACGGACAGGGGAACGCAATGAGCAGTTCTTC	CASSQRTGERNEQFF
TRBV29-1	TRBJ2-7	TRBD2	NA	TGCAGCGTTCAGCGGGAGGGCCGCTACGAGCAGTACTTC	CSVQREGRYEQYF
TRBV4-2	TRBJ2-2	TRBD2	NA	TGTGCCAGCAGCCTTGGGACTAGCGGGGGGGTGAACACCGGGGAGCTGTTTTTT	CASSLGTSGGVNTGELFF
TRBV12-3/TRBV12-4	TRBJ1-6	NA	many	TGTGCCAGCAGTTTACAGGACCCGTATAATTCACCCCTCCACTTT	CASSLQDPYNSPLHF
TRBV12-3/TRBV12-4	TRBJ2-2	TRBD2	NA	TGTGCCAGCAGCCCGACTAGCGGGACTCTGTTTTTT	CASSPTSGTLFF
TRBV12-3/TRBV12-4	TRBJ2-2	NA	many	TGTGCCAGCAGTGCCGGGGGTACCGGGGAGCTGTTTTTT	CASSAGGTGELFF
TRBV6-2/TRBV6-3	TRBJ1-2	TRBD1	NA	TGTGCCAGCAGTTACCTACAGGGGCTCAATGGCTACACCTTC	CASSYLQGLNGYTF
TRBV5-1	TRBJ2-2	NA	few	TGCGCCAGCAGGATAGCAGAGCACACCGGGGAGCTGTTTTTT	CASRIAEHTGELFF
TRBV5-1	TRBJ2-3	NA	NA	TGCGCCAGCAGCTACCTTTCAGGTAGCACAGATACGCAGTATTTT	CASSYLSGSTDTQYF
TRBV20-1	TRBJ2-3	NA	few	TGCAGTGCCCTATACGGACAGTCCCGTCCTACAGATACGCAGTATTTT	CSALYGQSRPTDTQYF
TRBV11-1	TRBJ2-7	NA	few	TGTGCCAGCAGCACGGCAGGGGACTCCTACGAGCAGTACTTC	CASSTAGDSYEQYF
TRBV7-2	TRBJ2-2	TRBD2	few	TGTGCCAGCAGCTTAGTATTAGCGGGGGGCACCGGGGAGCTGTTTTTT	CASSLVLAGGTGELFF
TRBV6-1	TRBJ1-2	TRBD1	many	TGTGCCAGCAGCGTTTTCTCTACGAGACAGGGCCCTAACTATGGCTACACCTTC	CASSVFSTRQGPNYGYTF
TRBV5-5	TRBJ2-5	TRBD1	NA	TGTGCCAGCAGCTTGGATTGGGACAGGGGGCAAGAGACCCAGTACTTC	CASSLDWDRGQETQYF
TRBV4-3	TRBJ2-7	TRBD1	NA	TGCGCCAGCAGCCGAACAGGGGCCCGATCCTACGAGCAGTACTTC	CASSRTGARSYEQYF
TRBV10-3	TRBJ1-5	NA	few	TGTGCCACCCAGGGGTTGGCAGGATCAGGTCAGCCCCAGCATTTT	CATQGLAGSGQPQHF
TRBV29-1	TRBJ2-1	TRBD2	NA	TGCAGCGTTGAGAGGACTAGCGGGGAGCAGTTCTTC	CSVERTSGEQFF
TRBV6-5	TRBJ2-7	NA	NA	TGTGCCAGCAGTTATACGTCCTCCTACGAGCAGTACTTC	CASSYTSSYEQYF
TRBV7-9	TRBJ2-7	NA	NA	TGTGCCAGCAGCTTAGGCAGTGGCCCCGGGACGCCTTACGAGCAGTACTTC	CASSLGSGPGTPYEQYF
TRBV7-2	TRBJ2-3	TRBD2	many	TGTGCCAGCAGCTTAGCGGGAGGGGCAGATACGCAGTATTTT	CASSLAGGADTQYF
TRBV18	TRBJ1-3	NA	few	TGTGCCAGCTCAACAAACTCGGGAAACACCATATATTTT	CASSTNSGNTIYF
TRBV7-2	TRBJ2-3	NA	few	TGTGCCAGCAGCCCCCAGACTCGAAACACAGATACGCAGTATTTT	CASSPQTRNTDTQYF
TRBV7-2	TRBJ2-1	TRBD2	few	TGTGCCAGCAGCTTAGATCTAGCGGGGGCATTCTTC	CASSLDLAGAFF